One T cell receptor (beta chain) is described in this entry. Antigen: not known. This sample stems from a study of shared clonotypes between healthy human individuals. Sequencing was performed with immunoSEQ multiplex PCR; in TCRdb, only in-frame clones are kept and a portion is missing. In the table there are 2 million to 2.5 million clones, approximately 90% of which are singletons. General study results and limits: Incomplete sequencing of sorted subsets was indicated by rarefaction despite large depth.

The CDR3 covers 13 residues. Between the trimmed V and J ends, which lost 0 bases and 7 bases, there was a span of 11 bases. Germline V CDR1 and CDR2: SGHNT, YYREEE (reference sequence). The TCR sequence derives from a young man in good health. Some clones in this sample may be carry-over from other donors' samples. Sequences were obtained from naive CD4+ T cells from PBMCs. Subset meaning: CD45RA+ positively selected. This chain uses TRBV5-4 with TRBJ2-7; D gene uncertain. DNA for the CDR3: TGTGCCAGCAGCTTGGAAGGCAGCCTGGAGCAGTACTTC. Translating it yields CASSLEGSLEQYF.